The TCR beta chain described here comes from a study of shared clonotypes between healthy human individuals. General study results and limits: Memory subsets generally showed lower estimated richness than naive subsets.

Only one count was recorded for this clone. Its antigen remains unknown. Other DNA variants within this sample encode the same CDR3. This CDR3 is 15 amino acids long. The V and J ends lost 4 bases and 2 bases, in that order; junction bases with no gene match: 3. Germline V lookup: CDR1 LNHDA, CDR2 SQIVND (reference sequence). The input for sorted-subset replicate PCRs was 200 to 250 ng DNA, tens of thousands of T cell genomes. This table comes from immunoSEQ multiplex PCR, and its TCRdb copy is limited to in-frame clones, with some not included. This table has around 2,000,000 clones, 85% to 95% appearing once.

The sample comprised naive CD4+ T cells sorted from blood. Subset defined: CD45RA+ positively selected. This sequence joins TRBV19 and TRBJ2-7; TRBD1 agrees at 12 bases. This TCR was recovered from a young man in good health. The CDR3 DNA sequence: TGTGCCAGTAGTACGGGGACAGGGGGCGCCTACGAGCAGTACTTC. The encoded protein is CASSTGTGGAYEQYF. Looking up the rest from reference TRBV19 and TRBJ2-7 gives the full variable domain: DGGITQSPKYLFRKEGQNVTLSCEQNLNHDAMYWYRQDPGQGLRLIYYSQIVNDFQKGDIAEGYSVSREKKESFPLTVTSAQKNPTAFYLCASSTGTGGAYEQYFGPGTRLTVT.